The 22 T cell receptor beta chains reported below all come from one sample, sequenced in a study of CD8+ T cells in alopecia areata. Following RNA extraction, reverse transcription yielded cDNA that acted as the sequencing template. This table comes from immunoSEQ multiplex PCR, and its TCRdb copy is limited to in-frame clones, with some not included. The data contain roughly 120,000 clones, approximately 60% of them seen just once; the ten biggest clones take up around 3%. Material: CD4+ T cells sorted from blood. The receptors shown here come from a human donor in good health.

The rearrangement uses TRBV9 and TRBJ2-1, with 7 bases fitting TRBD2. This CDR3 has 13 residues. Unmatched junction bases numbered 7, after V lost 5 bases and J lost 8 bases. CDR1 is SGDLS, CDR2 YYNGEE, per germline. CDR3 sequence: CASRAGEVDEQFF. The CDR3 nucleotides read TGTGCCAGCAGGGCGGGGGAGGTGGATGAGCAGTTCTTC.

The J gene is TRBJ2-3, the V gene TRBV7-6; D ambiguous. The germline gives CDR1 SGHVS, CDR2 FNYEAQ. V was cut by 1 base and J by 6 bases, with 8 bases left in between. The CDR3 is 13 amino acids. CDR3: CASSLVRRDTQYF. The DNA for the CDR3 is TGTGCCAGCAGCTTAGTCCGGCGTGATACGCAGTATTTT.

V and J are TRBV9 and TRBJ2-5, with 9 nucleotides matching TRBD2. CDR1 is SGDLS, CDR2 YYNGEE, per germline. This CDR3 is built from 16 residues. The trim removed 0 bases at V and 11 bases at J, leaving 14 bases unmatched. The CDR3 region has the DNA TGTGCCAGCAGCGTAGGGGAGAGCGGGGGGCCCAGGGGGCAGTACTTC. Its translation: CASSVGESGGPRGQYF.

This clone was seen only once. J is TRBJ2-4 and V is TRBV4-1; possible D gene TRBD2, 6 bases. V lost 0 bases, J lost 0 bases, and 18 bases lay in between. Germline V gene lookup returns CDR1 MGHRA and CDR2 YSYEKL. The CDR3 extends over 19 amino acids. The CDR3 nucleotides read TGCGCCAGCAGCCAAGACGCGGGGTTGGAAGCGTTAGCCAAAAACATTCAGTACTTC. The encoded protein is CASSQDAGLEALAKNIQYF.

The chain links TRBV30 to TRBJ1-5; 9 bases align to TRBD1. Per the germline V gene, CDR1 is GTSNPN and CDR2 is SVGIG (reference sequence). This CDR3 region has 15 residues. Germline trimming cut 2 bases from V and 3 bases from J; bases unmatched to any gene: 5. CDR3: CAWSRDRASNQPQHF. The CDR3 DNA sequence: TGTGCCTGGAGTCGGGACAGGGCCTCCAATCAGCCCCAGCATTTT.

A few counts support this clone. CDR3 in amino acids: CALQGDRGENSPLHF. DNA of the CDR3: TGTGCACTTCAGGGGGACAGGGGAGAGAATTCACCCCTCCACTTT. This sequence joins TRBV30 and TRBJ1-6; 10 bases align to TRBD1. The germline V gene encodes CDR1 GTSNPN and CDR2 SVGIG (reference sequence). This CDR3 has 15 residues.

This clone was recorded once. The chain couples TRBV19 to TRBJ1-2, with TRBD1 identical over 10 bases. This CDR3 is built from 17 residues. Germline CDR1 reads LNHDA; CDR2 reads SQIVND (reference sequence). Germline trimming cut 4 bases from V and 3 bases from J; bases unmatched to any gene: 11. CDR3 in DNA: TGTGCCAGTAGTAGCCCCCGGGACAGGGGCTTGCACTATGGCTACACCTTC. Residues: CASSSPRDRGLHYGYTF.

CDR3 protein: CASSLAGDGQPQHF. DNA of the CDR3: TGTGCCAGCAGCTTAGCAGGGGACGGTCAGCCCCAGCATTTT. The chain has TRBV13 and TRBJ1-5; weak D call: TRBD1 (6 bases). Trimming stripped 1 base from V and 6 bases from J, with 10 bases between. CDR3 length equals 14 residues. Germline loops: CDR1 PRHDT, CDR2 FYEKMQ (reference sequence).

The gene calls are TRBV29-1 and TRBJ2-4; D not certain. The CDR3 covers 15 residues. V was pared by 1 base and J by 0 bases, with 10 bases between. Germline V gives CDR1 SQVTM, CDR2 ANQGSEA. CDR3 residues: CSVEGSSLAKNIQYF. CDR3 DNA: TGCAGCGTTGAAGGGTCTTCCTTAGCCAAAAACATTCAGTACTTC.

The rearrangement joins TRBV5-1 to TRBJ1-1; the match to TRBD1 covers 7 bases. From germline, CDR1 is SGHRS and CDR2 YFSETQ. Trimming at V came to 3 bases and at J to 5 bases, leaving 7 bases not matched to a gene. There are 14 residues in the CDR3. CDR3 sequence: CASSSSTGRTEAFF. CDR3 bases: TGCGCCAGCAGCTCTTCGACAGGGAGGACTGAAGCTTTCTTT.

This rearrangement joins TRBV6-5 to TRBJ1-2; the D gene is possibly TRBD1 (6 bases). Germline-derived CDR1 and CDR2 are MNHEY and SVGAGI. V dropped 2 bases and J dropped 5 bases, with 12 bases sitting between them. CDR3 length: 14 amino acids. CDR3 DNA: TGTGCCAGCAGTTACACCACAGGGACTTATGGCTACACCTTC. This gives the protein CASSYTTGTYGYTF.

The V call is TRBV5-1, the J call TRBJ1-1; D is undetermined. This CDR3 has 14 residues. The germline V and J ends were trimmed by 6 bases and 2 bases, with 14 bases remaining between them. Looked up from germline, CDR1 is SGHRS and CDR2 is YFSETQ. CDR3 in amino acids: CASTTSGSNTEAFF. Here the CDR3 DNA reads TGCGCCAGCACCACAAGTGGATCCAACACTGAAGCTTTCTTT. The variable domain in full, completed from reference TRBV5-1 and TRBJ1-1, reads KAGVTQTPRYLIKTRGQQVTLSCSPISGHRSVSWYQQTPGQGLQFLFEYFSETQRNKGNFPGRFSGRQFSNSRSEMNVSTLELGDSALYLCASTTSGSNTEAFFGQGTRLTVV.

This clone was counted between two and nine times. CDR3 sequence reads: CATSREPVGETQYF. For the CDR3, the DNA is TGTGCCACCAGCAGGGAACCGGTTGGAGAGACCCAGTACTTC. This sequence joins TRBV15 and TRBJ2-5; unclear D gene. The V end was cut by 3 bases, the J end by 4 bases, with 12 bases between. Germline V gene data show CDR1 as LNHNV and CDR2 as YYDKDF (reference sequence). This CDR3 comprises 14 residues. Looking up the rest from reference TRBV15 and TRBJ2-5 gives the full variable domain: DAMVIQNPRYQVTQFGKPVTLSCSQTLNHNVMYWYQQKSSQAPKLLFHYYDKDFNNEADTPDNFQSRRPNTSFCFLDIRSPGLGDTAMYLCATSREPVGETQYFGPGTRLLVL.

This clone has only a few counts. The rearrangement uses TRBV6-1 and TRBJ2-7; possible D gene TRBD2, 5 bases. Trimming removed 6 bases from V and 4 bases from J, with 13 bases in between. The CDR3 length is 13 residues. CDR1 and CDR2 from the germline V gene are MNHNS and SASEGT. CDR3 coding DNA: TGTGCCAGCAGGGGAGTTACCTCATACGAGCAGTACTTC. Translating gives CASRGVTSYEQYF.

The CDR3 nucleotides are TGCGCCAGCACAGACTACTCCTACGAGCAGTACTTC. It encodes CASTDYSYEQYF. The chain combines TRBV5-1 with TRBJ2-7; D is perhaps TRBD2 (5 bases). Between the trimmed V and J ends, which lost 6 bases and 0 bases, there was a span of 7 bases. CDR1 is SGHRS, CDR2 YFSETQ, per germline. This CDR3 spans 12 amino acids.

The sample holds a few counts of this clone. V gene TRBV7-2 combines with J gene TRBJ1-5; D may be TRBD1 (6 bases). Germline CDR1 and CDR2: SGHTA and FQGNSA. The CDR3 covers 14 residues. V was shortened by 8 bases and J by 0 bases, with 11 bases between the two germline ends. CDR3 bases: TGTGCCAGCCCGGGGGCTGCTAGCAATCAGCCCCAGCATTTT. Residues: CASPGAASNQPQHF.

J is TRBJ2-3 and V is TRBV5-4, with 9 bases lining up with TRBD2. Germline loops: CDR1 SGHNT, CDR2 YYREEE (reference sequence). The CDR3 is 16 amino acids. Unmatched junction bases numbered 9, after V lost 3 bases and J lost 4 bases. The CDR3 loop is CASSSQGGGGADTQYF. In DNA, the CDR3 is TGTGCCAGCAGCTCCCAGGGCGGGGGGGGCGCAGATACGCAGTATTTT. Full variable domain (rest looked up from reference TRBV5-4 and TRBJ2-3): ETGVTQSPTHLIKTRGQQVTLRCSSQSGHNTVSWYQQALGQGPQFIFQYYREEENGRGNFPPRFSGLQFPNYSSELNVNALELDDSALYLCASSSQGGGGADTQYFGPGTRLTVL.

V and J are TRBV6-6 and TRBJ1-2, with D possibly being TRBD1 (6 bases). This CDR3 is built from 12 residues. CDR1 is MNHNY and CDR2 is SVGAGI in the germline V gene (reference sequence). Trimming shortened V by 6 bases and J by 6 bases, and 11 bases separated the two germline ends. The CDR3 bases are TGTGCCAGCAGGTGGAAGGGGGATGGCTACACCTTC. As protein: CASRWKGDGYTF.

On this clone: The germline gene is not matched at one end of the junction; a read error may be the cause. The chain carries TRBV6-5 and TRBJ1-1; 8 nucleotides match TRBD1. The CDR3 has 11 residues. Germline V CDR1 and CDR2: MNHEY, SVGAGI. Written as DNA, the CDR3 is TGTGCCAGCAGTCAAAATGACAGGGGTGTATTT. Amino acids: CASSQNDRGVF.

This rearrangement joins TRBV14 to TRBJ1-5, with D unresolved. The germline gives CDR1 SGHDN, CDR2 FVKESK. Trimming took off 0 bases at V and 5 bases at J, with 8 bases between the two ends. The CDR3 runs 14 residues. In DNA form, the CDR3 reads TGTGCCAGCAGCCAAGAAACCAGAGATCAGCCCCAGCATTTT. This codes for CASSQETRDQPQHF. The complete variable domain, with remaining parts taken from reference TRBV14 and TRBJ1-5, reads EAGVTQFPSHSVIEKGQTVTLRCDPISGHDNLYWYRRVMGKEIKFLLHFVKESKQDESGMPNNRFLAERTGGTYSTLKVQPAELEDSGVYFCASSQETRDQPQHFGDGTRLSIL.

This chain links TRBV30 with TRBJ2-7; D is undetermined. Looked up from germline, CDR1 is GTSNPN and CDR2 is SVGIG (reference sequence). Trimming took 2 bases from V and 3 from J, leaving 8 bases between them. This CDR3 has 12 amino acids. The CDR3 region has the DNA TGTGCCTGGAGTCCCTCCTTCTACGAGCAGTACTTC. Translating it yields CAWSPSFYEQYF.

The J gene is TRBJ2-3, the V gene TRBV4-1; no firm D call. This CDR3 region has 15 residues. Trimming stripped 2 bases from V and 0 bases from J, with 9 bases between. Germline V gene lookup returns CDR1 MGHRA and CDR2 YSYEKL. The CDR3 here is CASSQNRVSTDTQYF. In DNA form, the CDR3 reads TGCGCCAGCAGCCAAAATCGGGTGAGCACAGATACGCAGTATTTT.